The following is a TCR beta chain sequence with its context. Its binding antigen is unknown. Qualities for individual bases were not recorded, and no much larger clone is one base off. The collaborating institutions used their own protocols to collect whole blood in K2EDTA tubes. For TCRbeta analysis, collaborators shipped samples in one of three forms: frozen whole blood, isolated PBMCs, or DNA extracted from either of those sample types. CDR1 and CDR2 are drawn from the germline V gene: SGHVS, FQNEAQ. The CDR3, from cysteine to phenylalanine, totals 18 residues. CDR3 DNA only is kept here, 54 bases in frame from base 1. V is cut back by 3 bases and J by 0 bases, with 7 bases in the junction unmatched. The sample belongs to a study of blood T cell repertoires in COVID-19 (dated by TCRdb to the early 2020s). With regard to the full study: Samples from collaborators originated in the United States, Italy and Spain and spanned both the acute and convalescent phases of COVID-19. The prospective study material was composed of cDNA or gDNA derived from T cells, B-cell-depleted T cells, or PBMCs. Deeply sampled blood TCRbeta repertoires from subjects exposed to, actively infected with, or recovered from COVID-19 were included in the dataset. The repertoires were made available in a free public database intended to serve as a resource for research on the immune response to SARS-CoV-2. Samples came from the ongoing ImmuneRACE study (first 160 participants) plus 1,254 subjects from 6 global collaborators. Sample metadata almost always included a de-identified subject ID, COVID-19 status, age in years and sex. Where available, HLA class I and class II types were obtained from metadata supplied by the sample provider rather than from assay-based typing.

What the study reported, not specific to this receptor: Clinical and demographic metadata were provided uncurated, with the amount varying by source and participant.

The immunoSEQ Assay, a bias-controlled multiplex PCR, was used to amplify TCRbeta CDR3 regions from genomic DNA. Processing in the source paper ran as follows. The number of nucleated cells in each sample was estimated from the amplification of reference gene primers within the assay. To quantify the absolute abundance of each unique TCRbeta CDR3 rearrangement, sequence reads were collapsed and filtered. For each sample, productive Simpson clonality was calculated by taking the square root of Simpson's diversity index across productive rearrangements. TCRdb stores this immuneACCESS table with in-frame sequences only. Part of the clones is absent; in the studies checked, under half of the shortfall reflects unresolved V genes, and no reason is known for the rest. V, J and clone size were drawn from that table, and D and trimming were deduced from the DNA. For this sample the table gives about 150,000 clones, of which over 65% were detected only once. The ten largest make up under 2% of the sample.

The chain links TRBV7-8 with TRBJ1-6; TRBD1 matches 8 bases in the middle. Material: peripheral blood. The sequence came from an elderly man with acute or convalescent COVID-19. CDR3 region: CASSFFAQGASYNSPLHF. The nucleotide sequence is TGTGCCAGCAGCTTTTTCGCTCAGGGGGCCTCCTATAATTCACCCCTCCACTTT.